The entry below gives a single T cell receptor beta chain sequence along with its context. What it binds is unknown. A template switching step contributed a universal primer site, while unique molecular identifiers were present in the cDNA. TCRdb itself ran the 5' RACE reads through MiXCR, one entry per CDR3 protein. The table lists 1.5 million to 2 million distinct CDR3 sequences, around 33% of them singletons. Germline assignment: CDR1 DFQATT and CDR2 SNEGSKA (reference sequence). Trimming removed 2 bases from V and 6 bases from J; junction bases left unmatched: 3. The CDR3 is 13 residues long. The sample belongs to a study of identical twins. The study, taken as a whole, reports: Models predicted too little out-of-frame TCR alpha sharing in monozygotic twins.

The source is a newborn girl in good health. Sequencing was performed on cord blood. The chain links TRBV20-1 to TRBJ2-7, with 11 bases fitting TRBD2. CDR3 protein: CSARPLAGGEQYF. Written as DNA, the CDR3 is TGCAGTGCTAGACCCCTAGCGGGAGGCGAGCAGTACTTC.